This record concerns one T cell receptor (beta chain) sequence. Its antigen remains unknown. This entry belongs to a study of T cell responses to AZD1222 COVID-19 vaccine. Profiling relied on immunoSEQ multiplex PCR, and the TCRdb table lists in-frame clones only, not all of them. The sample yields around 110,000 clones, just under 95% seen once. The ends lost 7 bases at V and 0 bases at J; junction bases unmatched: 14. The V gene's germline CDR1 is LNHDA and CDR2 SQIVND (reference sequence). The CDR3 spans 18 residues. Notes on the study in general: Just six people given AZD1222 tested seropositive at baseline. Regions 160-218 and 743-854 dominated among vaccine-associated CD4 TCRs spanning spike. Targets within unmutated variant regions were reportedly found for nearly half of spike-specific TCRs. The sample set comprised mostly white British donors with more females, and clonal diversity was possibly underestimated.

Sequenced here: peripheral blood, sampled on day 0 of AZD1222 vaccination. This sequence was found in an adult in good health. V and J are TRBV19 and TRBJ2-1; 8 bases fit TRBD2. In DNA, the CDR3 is TGTGCCAGTACCCCATCCCCCCACCGGGAGGGCTCCTACAATGAGCAGTTCTTC. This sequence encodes CASTPSPHREGSYNEQFF.